This T cell receptor (beta chain) came from a study of blood T cell repertoires in COVID-19 (dated by TCRdb to 2018 to 2021). With regard to the full study: Samples from collaborators originated in the United States, Italy and Spain and spanned both the acute and convalescent phases of COVID-19. The prospective study material was composed of cDNA or gDNA derived from T cells, B-cell-depleted T cells, or PBMCs. The dataset comprised deeply sampled blood TCRbeta repertoires from subjects exposed to, actively infected with, or recovered from COVID-19. The repertoires were made available in a free public database intended to serve as a resource for research on the immune response to SARS-CoV-2. Samples were obtained from the ongoing ImmuneRACE study (first 160 participants) and from 950 to 1,500 subjects provided by 6 global collaborators. Nearly every sample came with metadata listing a de-identified subject ID, COVID-19 status, age in years and sex. Where available, HLA class I and class II types were obtained from metadata supplied by the sample provider rather than from assay-based typing.

TCRbeta CDR3 regions were amplified from genomic DNA by means of the immunoSEQ Assay, a bias-controlled multiplex PCR. On the study's bioinformatics: Within the assay, amplification of reference gene primers was used to estimate how many nucleated cells each sample contained. Sequence reads were collapsed and filtered to measure the absolute abundance of every unique TCRbeta CDR3 rearrangement. For each sample, productive Simpson clonality was calculated as the square root of Simpson's diversity index across productive rearrangements. This immuneACCESS table, as held by TCRdb, lists in-frame sequences with V and J called but not all clones. Of the missing ones, under half trace to an unresolved V gene in checked studies; the others have no known cause. The V and J calls and clone size come from that table; D and trimming were worked out from the DNA. Recorded for this sample are about 400,000 clones; 88% of them occurred a single time. Jointly, the top ten make up around 0.97% of the sample.

Results the study describes overall, beyond this receptor: The quantity of clinical and demographic metadata differed by source and by participant and was supplied without curation.

Participants in the prospective study were enrolled through a virtual design, were aged roughly 18 to 100 years, and lived in 24 United States geographic areas. To assign participants to cohorts, the prospective study relied on clinical history that participants themselves reported in a screening survey and a study questionnaire. Each participant in the prospective study had whole blood, serum and a nasopharyngeal or oropharyngeal swab collected by mobile phlebotomists. Over an approximately 2-month period, participants in the prospective study had the option of providing additional blood draws and questionnaires. Before DNA extraction, prospective study blood samples were shipped either frozen or at room temperature. Trimming leaves V shorter by 1 base and J shorter by 7 bases, with the junction holding 4 bases beyond the gene matches. For CDR1 and CDR2, the germline V gene lists SGHAT and FQNNGV. CDR3 length: 13 amino acids, cysteine to phenylalanine. The CDR3 DNA has 39 bases and is translated from base 1.

The table lists this clone with a count of one. The antigen this receptor binds is unknown. No much larger clone is present one base from it, and per-base qualities are unavailable. Specimen: PBMCs or T cells enriched from blood (not recorded which). The sequence derives from a woman between 25 and 40 years old with acute COVID-19. The rearranged segments are TRBV11-2 and TRBJ2-7; 7 junctional bases match TRBD2. Here the CDR3 is given as CASSLVGGDEQYF. The bases are TGTGCCAGCAGCTTAGTTGGGGGGGATGAGCAGTACTTC.